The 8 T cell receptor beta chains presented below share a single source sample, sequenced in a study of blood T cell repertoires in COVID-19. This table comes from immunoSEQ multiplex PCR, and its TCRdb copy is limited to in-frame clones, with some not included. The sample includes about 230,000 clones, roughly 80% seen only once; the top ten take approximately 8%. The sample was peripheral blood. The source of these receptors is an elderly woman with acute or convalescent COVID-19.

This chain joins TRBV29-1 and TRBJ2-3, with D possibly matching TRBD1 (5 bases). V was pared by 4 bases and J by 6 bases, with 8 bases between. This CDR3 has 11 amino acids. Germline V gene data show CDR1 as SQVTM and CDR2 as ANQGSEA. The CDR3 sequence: CSVGGMDTQYF. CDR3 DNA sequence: TGCAGCGTTGGGGGCATGGATACGCAGTATTTT.

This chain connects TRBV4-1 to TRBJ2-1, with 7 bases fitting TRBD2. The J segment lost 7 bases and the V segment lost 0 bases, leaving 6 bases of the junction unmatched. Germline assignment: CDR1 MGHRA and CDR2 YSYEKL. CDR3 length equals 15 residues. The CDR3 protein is CASSQDSTSRNEQFF. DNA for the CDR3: TGCGCCAGCAGCCAAGATTCGACTAGCCGGAATGAGCAGTTCTTC.

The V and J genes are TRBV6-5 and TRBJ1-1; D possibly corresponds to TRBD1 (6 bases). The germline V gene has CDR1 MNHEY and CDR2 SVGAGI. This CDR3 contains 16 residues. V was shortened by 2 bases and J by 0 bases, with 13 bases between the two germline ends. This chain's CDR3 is CASSYPSTGLNTEAFF. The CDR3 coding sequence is TGTGCCAGCAGTTACCCTTCGACAGGTCTGAACACTGAAGCTTTCTTT.

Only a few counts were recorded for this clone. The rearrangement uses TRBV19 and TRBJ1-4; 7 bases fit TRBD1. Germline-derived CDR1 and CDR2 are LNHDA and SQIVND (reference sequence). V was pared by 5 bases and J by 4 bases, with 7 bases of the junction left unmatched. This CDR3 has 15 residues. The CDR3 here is CASSPGTDDNEKLFF. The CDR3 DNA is TGTGCCAGTAGTCCCGGGACAGATGATAATGAAAAACTGTTTTTT.

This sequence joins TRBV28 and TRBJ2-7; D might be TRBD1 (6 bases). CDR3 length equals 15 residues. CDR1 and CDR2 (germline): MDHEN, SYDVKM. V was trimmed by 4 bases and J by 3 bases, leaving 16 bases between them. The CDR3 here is CASSYQGPPDYEQYF. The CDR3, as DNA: TGTGCCAGCAGTTATCAGGGGCCCCCAGACTACGAGCAGTACTTC.

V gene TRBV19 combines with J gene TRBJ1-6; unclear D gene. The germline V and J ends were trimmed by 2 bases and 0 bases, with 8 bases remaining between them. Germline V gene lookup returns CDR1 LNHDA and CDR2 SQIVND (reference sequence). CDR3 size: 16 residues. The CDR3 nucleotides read TGTGCCAGTAGTATATACACGGGCTCCTATAATTCACCCCTCCACTTT. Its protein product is CASSIYTGSYNSPLHF.

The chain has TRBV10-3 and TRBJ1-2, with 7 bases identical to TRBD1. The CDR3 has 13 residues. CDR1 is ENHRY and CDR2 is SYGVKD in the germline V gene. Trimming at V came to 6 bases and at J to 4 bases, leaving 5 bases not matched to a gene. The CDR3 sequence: CAIREDRSYGYTF. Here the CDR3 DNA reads TGTGCCATCAGAGAGGACAGGAGCTATGGCTACACCTTC.

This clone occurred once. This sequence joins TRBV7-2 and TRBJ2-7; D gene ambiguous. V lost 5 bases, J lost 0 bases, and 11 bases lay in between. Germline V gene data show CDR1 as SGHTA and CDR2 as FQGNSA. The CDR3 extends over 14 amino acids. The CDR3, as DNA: TGTGCCAGCAGCCGCTCAACAGACTCCTACGAGCAGTACTTC. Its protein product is CASSRSTDSYEQYF.